Below are 19 T cell receptor beta chains sequenced from a single sample in a study of CD8 T cells in ankylosing spondylitis. Study findings and constraints: Blood from ankylosing spondylitis patients appeared to carry a characteristic roughly eight-variant TCR beta motif.

These receptors lack a known antigen. TCRdb itself ran the 5' RACE reads through MiXCR, one entry per CDR3 protein. The profile shows around 540,000 distinct CDR3 sequences, more than 9.5% of them singletons. The source material was blood, either unsorted or a sorted T cell fraction (not recorded which). The receptors originated from a male donor with ankylosing spondylitis.

Many counts were recorded for this clonotype. The gene calls are TRBV24-1 and TRBJ2-3, with no clear D. Germline lookup yields CDR1 KGHDR and CDR2 SFDVKD. This CDR3 has 15 residues. Trimming shortened V by 4 bases and J by 2 bases, and 12 bases separated the two germline ends. The CDR3 DNA reads TGTGCCACCAGTGACTCCGCGGTGTACACAGATACGCAGTATTTT. Protein: CATSDSAVYTDTQYF.

This clonotype has a handful of counts. The rearrangement uses TRBV20-1 and TRBJ1-1; D possibly corresponds to TRBD1 (5 bases). This CDR3 spans 14 amino acids. Germline V gene data show CDR1 as DFQATT and CDR2 as SNEGSKA (reference sequence). V lost 3 bases and J 0 bases, leaving 11 bases between the germline ends. The CDR3 region has the DNA TGCAGTGCTAGGGCAGGGAATTTGAACACTGAAGCTTTCTTT. Translation: CSARAGNLNTEAFF.

This clonotype was seen ten or more times. The genes are TRBV27 and TRBJ2-1; 8 bases are shared with TRBD2. This CDR3 is 16 amino acids long. J was trimmed by 4 bases and V by 4 bases; bases with no gene match: 9. Germline lookup yields CDR1 MNHEY and CDR2 SMNVEV (reference sequence). Here the CDR3 reads CASSSKLAEMYNEQFF. The CDR3 DNA sequence: TGTGCCAGCAGTTCCAAACTAGCGGAAATGTACAATGAGCAGTTCTTC.

This clonotype came up a few times. The rearrangement joins TRBV29-1 to TRBJ2-3; 10 bases map to TRBD2. Germline loops: CDR1 SQVTM, CDR2 ANQGSEA. V lost 6 bases to trimming and J lost 0 bases; unmatched junction nucleotides: 6. This CDR3 has 15 amino acids. The CDR3 bases are TGCAGCGTAATCGGGACTAGCGCAAGCACAGATACGCAGTATTTT. It specifies CSVIGTSASTDTQYF.

The chain joins TRBV20-1 to TRBJ2-7, with D possibly matching TRBD2 (6 bases). Germline CDR1 and CDR2: DFQATT and SNEGSKA (reference sequence). With 3 bases removed from V and 2 bases from J, the gap between germline ends came to 8 bases. This CDR3 spans 12 amino acids. CDR3 sequence (DNA): TGCAGTGCTAGCGGGAGTACCTACGAGCAGTACTTC. It specifies CSASGSTYEQYF.

This clonotype was found many times. The J gene is TRBJ2-7, the V gene TRBV15; D remains unclear. The germline CDR1 and CDR2 sequences are LNHNV and YYDKDF (reference sequence). The CDR3 is 13 amino acids. The V end lost 4 bases, the J end lost 6 bases, and 13 bases lay between the germline ends. As DNA, the CDR3 is TGTGCCACCAGCAAAGACCGACGTGGCGAGCAGTACTTC. It yields the protein CATSKDRRGEQYF.

In this sample, this clonotype turned up once. The chain recombines TRBV6-2 or TRBV6-3 with TRBJ1-2; D gene ambiguous. The CDR3 is made up of 15 amino acids. Trimming shortened V by 2 bases and J by 4 bases, and 14 bases separated the two germline ends. Germline CDR1 and CDR2: MNHEY and SVGEGT. CDR3: CASSYGTAARYGYTF. CDR3 sequence (DNA): TGTGCCAGCAGTTACGGCACCGCAGCCCGCTATGGCTACACCTTC.

This clonotype was found a few times. The rearrangement links TRBV18 to TRBJ1-4; D is possibly TRBD1 (6 bases). The V end lost 6 bases, the J end lost 4 bases, and 18 bases lay between the germline ends. The germline V gene has CDR1 KGHSH and CDR2 LQKENI. This CDR3 spans 16 amino acids. CDR3 sequence (DNA): TGTGCCAGCTCCCCAGGAGGGGGACACAATAATGAAAAACTGTTTTTT. This encodes CASSPGGGHNNEKLFF.

V and J are TRBV4-2 and TRBJ1-4; TRBD1 agrees at 7 bases. Germline V gene data show CDR1 as LGHNA and CDR2 as YNFKEQ. After removal of 10 bases from V and 7 bases from J, the junction contained 9 bases not matched to a gene. The CDR3 is made up of 13 amino acids. The CDR3 is CATQTAGGEKLFF. CDR3 sequence (DNA): TGTGCCACACAAACAGCAGGGGGTGAAAAACTGTTTTTT.

This clonotype was observed many times. This chain uses TRBV5-6 with TRBJ1-5; D not certain. Germline V gives CDR1 SGHDT, CDR2 YYEEEE. The CDR3 is made up of 14 amino acids. V dropped 1 base and J dropped 0 bases, with 5 bases sitting between them. The CDR3: CASSLTGSNQPQHF. The CDR3, as DNA: TGTGCCAGCAGCTTGACTGGTAGCAATCAGCCCCAGCATTTT.

This clonotype was picked up many times. The V and J genes are TRBV20-1 and TRBJ2-3, with 12 bases fitting TRBD2. Germline CDR1 DFQATT, CDR2 SNEGSKA (reference sequence). With V trimmed by 4 bases and J by 4 bases, 6 bases remained unmatched. The CDR3 consists of 15 residues. The CDR3 region has the DNA TGCAGTGCTAACGGACTAGCGGGATACTCAGATACGCAGTATTTT. Amino acids: CSANGLAGYSDTQYF.

This rearrangement joins TRBV19 to TRBJ2-7; possibly TRBD1 or TRBD2 for D (5 bases each). CDR3 length: 16 amino acids. Germline V CDR1 and CDR2: LNHDA, SQIVND (reference sequence). Between the trimmed V and J ends, which lost 6 bases and 2 bases, there was a span of 20 bases. The CDR3 sequence is CASSNGGQYGTYEQYF. The CDR3 DNA reads TGTGCCAGTAGCAACGGCGGACAATACGGGACCTACGAGCAGTACTTC.

Only a few counts were recorded for this clonotype. V gene TRBV5-1 combines with J gene TRBJ2-1; TRBD2 matches at 13 bases. The CDR3 runs to 17 residues. J gave up 7 bases and V 2 bases, and 9 bases lay outside the gene matches. Germline CDR1 and CDR2: SGHRS and YFSETQ. The CDR3 reads CASSFTSGRARGNEQFF. The CDR3 DNA is TGCGCCAGCAGCTTCACTAGCGGGAGGGCCCGGGGGAATGAGCAGTTCTTC.

At least ten counts were recorded for this clonotype. V is TRBV29-1 and J is TRBJ1-1; D may be TRBD1 (6 bases). CDR1 is SQVTM and CDR2 is ANQGSEA in the germline V gene. This CDR3 comprises 12 residues. V was cut by 2 bases and J by 9 bases, with 13 bases left in between. The CDR3 reads CSVEPSDRKAFF. The DNA for the CDR3 is TGCAGCGTTGAACCTTCTGACAGGAAAGCTTTCTTT.

V and J are TRBV29-1 and TRBJ1-1; perhaps TRBD1 as D (6 bases). Germline CDR1 and CDR2: SQVTM and ANQGSEA. Trimming took 3 bases from V and 3 from J, leaving 11 bases between them. The CDR3 runs to 13 residues. The CDR3 loop reads CSVEVGADTEAFF. The DNA for the CDR3 is TGCAGCGTTGAGGTGGGGGCTGACACTGAAGCTTTCTTT. Full variable domain (rest looked up from reference TRBV29-1 and TRBJ1-1): SAVISQKPSRDICQRGTSLTIQCQVDSQVTMMFWYRQQPGQSLTLIATANQGSEATYESGFVIDKFPISRPNLTFSTLTVSNMSPEDSSIYLCSVEVGADTEAFFGQGTRLTVV.

There are a few counts of this clonotype. This chain connects TRBV4-2 to TRBJ2-1; D is undetermined. V gave up 4 bases and J gave up 3 bases, with 13 bases separating them. The CDR3 loop spans 15 amino acids. From germline, CDR1 is LGHNA and CDR2 YNFKEQ. The CDR3, as DNA: TGTGCCAGCAGCCGCGCCCTGGGCGGCTACAATGAGCAGTTCTTC. Residues: CASSRALGGYNEQFF.

This chain joins TRBV28 and TRBJ2-1; either TRBD1 or TRBD2 may supply D (6 bases each). Trimming pared 7 bases from V and 0 bases from J, leaving 19 bases between. The germline gives CDR1 MDHEN, CDR2 SYDVKM. There are 17 residues in the CDR3. The CDR3 DNA reads as TGTGCCAGCACCGGATGGGGGGCATCCCACTCCTACAATGAGCAGTTCTTC. Protein: CASTGWGASHSYNEQFF.

The rearrangement joins TRBV11-2 to TRBJ1-1; perhaps TRBD1 as D (6 bases). CDR1 is SGHAT, CDR2 FQNNGV, per germline. The CDR3 covers 15 residues. The ends were cut back, 4 bases at V and 6 bases at J, with 18 bases in the middle. The CDR3 sequence: CASSWSGHSAPEAFF. Written as DNA, the CDR3 is TGTGCCAGCAGCTGGTCGGGACATTCAGCCCCTGAAGCTTTCTTT. The full variable domain, its missing parts supplied by reference TRBV11-2 and TRBJ1-1, is EAGVAQSPRYKIIEKRQSVAFWCNPISGHATLYWYQQILGQGPKLLIQFQNNGVVDDSQLPKDRFSAERLKGVDSTLKIQPAKLEDSAVYLCASSWSGHSAPEAFFGQGTRLTVV.

This clonotype turned up a few times. The chain is built from TRBV7-9 and TRBJ2-1; possibly TRBD1 or TRBD2 for D (5 bases each). The ends were cut back, 5 bases at V and 11 bases at J, with 19 bases in the middle. The CDR3 is 14 residues long. The germline V gene encodes CDR1 SEHNR and CDR2 FQNEAQ (reference sequence). The DNA for the CDR3 is TGTGCCAGCAGCGAAAACGGAACCGGGACCCAGCAGTTCTTC. Its translation: CASSENGTGTQQFF.